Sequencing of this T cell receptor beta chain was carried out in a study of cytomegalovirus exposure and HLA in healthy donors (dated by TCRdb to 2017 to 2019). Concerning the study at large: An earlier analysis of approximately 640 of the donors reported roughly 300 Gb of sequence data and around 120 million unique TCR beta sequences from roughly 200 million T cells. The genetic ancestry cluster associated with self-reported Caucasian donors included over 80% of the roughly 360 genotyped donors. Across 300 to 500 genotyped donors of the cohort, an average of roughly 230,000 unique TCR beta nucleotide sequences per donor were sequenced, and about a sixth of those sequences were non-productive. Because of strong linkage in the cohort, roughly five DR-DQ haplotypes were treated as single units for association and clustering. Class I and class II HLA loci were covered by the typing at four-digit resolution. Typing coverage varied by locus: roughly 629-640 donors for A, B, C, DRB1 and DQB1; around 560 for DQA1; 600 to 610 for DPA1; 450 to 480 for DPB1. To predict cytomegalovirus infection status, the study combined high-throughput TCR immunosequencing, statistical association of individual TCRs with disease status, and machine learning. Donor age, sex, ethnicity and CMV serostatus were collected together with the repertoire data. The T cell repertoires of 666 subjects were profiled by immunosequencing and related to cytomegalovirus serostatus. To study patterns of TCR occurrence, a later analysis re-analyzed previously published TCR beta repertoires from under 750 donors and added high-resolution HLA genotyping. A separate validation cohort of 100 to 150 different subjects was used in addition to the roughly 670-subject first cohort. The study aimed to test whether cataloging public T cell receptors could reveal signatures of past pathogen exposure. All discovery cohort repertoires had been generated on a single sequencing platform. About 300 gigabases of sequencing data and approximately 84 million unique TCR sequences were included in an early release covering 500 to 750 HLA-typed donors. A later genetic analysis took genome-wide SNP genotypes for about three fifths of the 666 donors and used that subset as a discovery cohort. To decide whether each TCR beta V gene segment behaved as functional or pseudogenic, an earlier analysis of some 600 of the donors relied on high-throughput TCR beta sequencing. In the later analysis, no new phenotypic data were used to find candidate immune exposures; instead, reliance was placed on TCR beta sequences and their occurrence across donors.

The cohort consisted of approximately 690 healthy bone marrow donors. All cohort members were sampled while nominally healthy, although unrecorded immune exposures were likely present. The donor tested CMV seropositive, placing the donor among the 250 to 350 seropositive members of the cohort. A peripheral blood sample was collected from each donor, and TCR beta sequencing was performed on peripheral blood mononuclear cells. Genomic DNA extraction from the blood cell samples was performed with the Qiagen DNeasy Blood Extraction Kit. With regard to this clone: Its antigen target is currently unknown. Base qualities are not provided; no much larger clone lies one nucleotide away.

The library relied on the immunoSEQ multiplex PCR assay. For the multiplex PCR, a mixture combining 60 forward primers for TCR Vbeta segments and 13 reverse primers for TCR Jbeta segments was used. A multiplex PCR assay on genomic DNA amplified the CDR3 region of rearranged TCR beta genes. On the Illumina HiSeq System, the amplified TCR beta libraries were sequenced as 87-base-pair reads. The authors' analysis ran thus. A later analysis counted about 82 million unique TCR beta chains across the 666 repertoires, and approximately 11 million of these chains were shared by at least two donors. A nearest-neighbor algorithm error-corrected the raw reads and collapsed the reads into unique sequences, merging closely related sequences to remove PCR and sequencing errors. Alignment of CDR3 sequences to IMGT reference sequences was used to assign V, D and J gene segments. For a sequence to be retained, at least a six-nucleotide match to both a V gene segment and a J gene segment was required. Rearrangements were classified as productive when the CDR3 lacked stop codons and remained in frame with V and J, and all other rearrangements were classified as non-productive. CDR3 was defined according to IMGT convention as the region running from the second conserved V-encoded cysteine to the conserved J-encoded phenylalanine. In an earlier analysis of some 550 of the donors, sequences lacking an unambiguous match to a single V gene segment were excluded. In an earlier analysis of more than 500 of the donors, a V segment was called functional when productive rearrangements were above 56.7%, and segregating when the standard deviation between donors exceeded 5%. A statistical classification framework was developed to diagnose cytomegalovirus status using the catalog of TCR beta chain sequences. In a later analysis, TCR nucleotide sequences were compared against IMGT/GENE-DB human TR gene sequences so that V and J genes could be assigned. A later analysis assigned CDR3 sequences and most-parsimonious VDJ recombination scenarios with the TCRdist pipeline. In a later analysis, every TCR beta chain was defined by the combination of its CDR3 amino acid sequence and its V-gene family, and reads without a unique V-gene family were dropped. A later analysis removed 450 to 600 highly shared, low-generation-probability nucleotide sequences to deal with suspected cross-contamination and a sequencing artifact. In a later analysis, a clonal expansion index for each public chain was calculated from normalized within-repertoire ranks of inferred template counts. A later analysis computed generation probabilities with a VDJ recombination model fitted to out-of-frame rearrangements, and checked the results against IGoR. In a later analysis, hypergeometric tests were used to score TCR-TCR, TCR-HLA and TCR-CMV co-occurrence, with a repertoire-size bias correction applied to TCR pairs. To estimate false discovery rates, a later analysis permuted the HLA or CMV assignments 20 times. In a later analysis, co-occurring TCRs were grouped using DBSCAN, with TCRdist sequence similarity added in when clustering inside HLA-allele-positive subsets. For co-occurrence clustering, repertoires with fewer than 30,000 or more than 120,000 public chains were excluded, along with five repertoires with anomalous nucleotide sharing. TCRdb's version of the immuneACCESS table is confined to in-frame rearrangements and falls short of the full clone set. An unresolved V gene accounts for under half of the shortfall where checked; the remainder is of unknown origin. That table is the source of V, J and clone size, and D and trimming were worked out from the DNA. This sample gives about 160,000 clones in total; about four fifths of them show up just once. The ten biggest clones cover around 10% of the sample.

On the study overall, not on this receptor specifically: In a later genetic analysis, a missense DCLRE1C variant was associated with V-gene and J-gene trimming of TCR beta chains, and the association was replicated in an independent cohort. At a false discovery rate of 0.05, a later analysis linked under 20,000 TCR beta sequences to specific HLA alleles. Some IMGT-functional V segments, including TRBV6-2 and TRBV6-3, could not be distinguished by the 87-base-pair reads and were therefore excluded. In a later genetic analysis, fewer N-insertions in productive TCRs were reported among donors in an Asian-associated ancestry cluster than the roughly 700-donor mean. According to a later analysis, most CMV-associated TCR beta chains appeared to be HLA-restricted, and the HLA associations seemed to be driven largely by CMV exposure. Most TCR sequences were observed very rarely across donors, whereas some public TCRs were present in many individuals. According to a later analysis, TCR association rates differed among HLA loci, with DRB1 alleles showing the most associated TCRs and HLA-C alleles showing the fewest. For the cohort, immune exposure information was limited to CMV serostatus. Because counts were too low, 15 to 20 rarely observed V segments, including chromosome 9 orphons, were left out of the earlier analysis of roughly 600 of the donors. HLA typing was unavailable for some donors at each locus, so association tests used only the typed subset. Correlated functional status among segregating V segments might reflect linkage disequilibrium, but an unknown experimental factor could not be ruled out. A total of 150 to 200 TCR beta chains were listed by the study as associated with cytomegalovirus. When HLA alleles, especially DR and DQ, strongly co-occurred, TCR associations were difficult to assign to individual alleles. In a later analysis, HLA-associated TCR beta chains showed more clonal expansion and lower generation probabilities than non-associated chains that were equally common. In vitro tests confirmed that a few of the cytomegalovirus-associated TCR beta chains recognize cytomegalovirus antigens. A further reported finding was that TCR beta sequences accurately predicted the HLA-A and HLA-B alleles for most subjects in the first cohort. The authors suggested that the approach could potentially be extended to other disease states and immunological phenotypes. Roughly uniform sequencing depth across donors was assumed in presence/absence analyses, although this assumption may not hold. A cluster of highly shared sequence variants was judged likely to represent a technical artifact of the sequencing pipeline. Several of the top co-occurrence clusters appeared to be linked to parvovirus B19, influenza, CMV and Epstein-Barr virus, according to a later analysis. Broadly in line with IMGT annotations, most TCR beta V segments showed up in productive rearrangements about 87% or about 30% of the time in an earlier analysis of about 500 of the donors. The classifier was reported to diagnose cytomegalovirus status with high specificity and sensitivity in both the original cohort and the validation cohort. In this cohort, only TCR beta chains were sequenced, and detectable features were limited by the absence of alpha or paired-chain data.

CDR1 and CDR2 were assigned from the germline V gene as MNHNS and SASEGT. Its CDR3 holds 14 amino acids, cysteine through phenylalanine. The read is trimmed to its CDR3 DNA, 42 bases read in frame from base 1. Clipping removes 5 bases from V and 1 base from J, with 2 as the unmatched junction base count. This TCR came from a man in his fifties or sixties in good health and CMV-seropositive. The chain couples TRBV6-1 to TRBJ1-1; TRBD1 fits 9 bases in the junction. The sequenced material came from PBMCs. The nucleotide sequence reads TGTGCCAGCAGTACAGGGGGCTGGAACACTGAAGCTTTCTTT. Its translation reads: CASSTGGWNTEAFF.